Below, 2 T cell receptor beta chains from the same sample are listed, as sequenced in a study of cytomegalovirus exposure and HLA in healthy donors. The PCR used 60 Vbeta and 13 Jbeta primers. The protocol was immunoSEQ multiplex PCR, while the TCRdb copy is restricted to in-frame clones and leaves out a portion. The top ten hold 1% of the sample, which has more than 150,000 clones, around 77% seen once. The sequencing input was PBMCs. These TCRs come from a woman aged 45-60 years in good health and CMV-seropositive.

CDR3 region: CASSLVGDSGNTIYF. The CDR3 DNA is TGCGCCAGCAGCTTGGTCGGGGACTCTGGAAACACCATATATTTT. The chain carries TRBV5-1 and TRBJ1-3; no reliable D call. In germline, CDR1 is SGHRS, CDR2 YFSETQ. The CDR3 loop spans 15 amino acids. The V and J ends lost 0 bases and 0 bases respectively, with 7 bases between them.

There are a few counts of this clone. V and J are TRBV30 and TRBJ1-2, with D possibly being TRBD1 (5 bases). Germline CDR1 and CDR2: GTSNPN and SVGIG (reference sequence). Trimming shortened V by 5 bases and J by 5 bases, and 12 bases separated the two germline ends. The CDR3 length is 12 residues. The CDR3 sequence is CAWGAYGYGYTF. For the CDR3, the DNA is TGTGCCTGGGGGGCCTATGGGTATGGCTACACCTTC.